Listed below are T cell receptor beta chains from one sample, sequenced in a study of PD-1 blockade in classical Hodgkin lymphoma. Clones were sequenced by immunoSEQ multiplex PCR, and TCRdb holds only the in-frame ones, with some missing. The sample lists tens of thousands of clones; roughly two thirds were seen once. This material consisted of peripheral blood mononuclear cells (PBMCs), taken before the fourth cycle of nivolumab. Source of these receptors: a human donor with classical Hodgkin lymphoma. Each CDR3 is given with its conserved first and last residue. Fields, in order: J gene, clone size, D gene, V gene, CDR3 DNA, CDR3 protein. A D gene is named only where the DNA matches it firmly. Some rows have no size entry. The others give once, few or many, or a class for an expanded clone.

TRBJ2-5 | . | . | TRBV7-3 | TGTGCCAGCAGCTTAATCAAGACATCTCGAGAGACCCAGTACTTC | CASSLIKTSRETQYF
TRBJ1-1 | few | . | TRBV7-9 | TGTGCCAGCAGCTTAGGTGGGGGTCCCACTGAAGCTTTCTTT | CASSLGGGPTEAFF
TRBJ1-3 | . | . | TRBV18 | TGTGCCAGCTCACCAACACAGGCGGGGAACACCATATATTTT | CASSPTQAGNTIYF
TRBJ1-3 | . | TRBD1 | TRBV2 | TGTGCCAGCAGGACACCAGGGGGCGCGTCTGGAAACACCATATATTTT | CASRTPGGASGNTIYF
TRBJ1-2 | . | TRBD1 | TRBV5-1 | TGCGCCAGCAGCTTGACCGGACAGGGGGACTATGGCTACACCTTC | CASSLTGQGDYGYTF
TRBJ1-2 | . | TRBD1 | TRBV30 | TGTGCCTGGAGTGTAGGACAGGGATATGGCTACACCTTC | CAWSVGQGYGYTF
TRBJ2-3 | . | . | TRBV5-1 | TGCGCCAGTAGGCTTGATCTAGTGACAGATACGCAGTATTTT | CASRLDLVTDTQYF
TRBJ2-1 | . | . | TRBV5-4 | TGTGCCAGCAGCTTGACAGGCTACAATGAGCAGTTCTTC | CASSLTGYNEQFF
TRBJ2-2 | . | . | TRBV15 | TGTGCCACCAGCGGACTAAGGGGGGCCGAGGGCACCGGGGAGCTGTTTTTT | CATSGLRGAEGTGELFF
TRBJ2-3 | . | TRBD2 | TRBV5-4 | TGTGCCAGCAGATCAGGACTAGTGGGAAACACAGATACGCAGTATTTT | CASRSGLVGNTDTQYF
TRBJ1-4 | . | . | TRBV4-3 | TGCGCCAGCAGCCAAGACGTCGGGAGATCTAATGAAAAACTGTTTTTT | CASSQDVGRSNEKLFF
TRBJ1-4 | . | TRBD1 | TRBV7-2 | TGTGCCAGCAGCCCCAGGACAGGGGCAACTAATGAAAAACTGTTTTTT | CASSPRTGATNEKLFF
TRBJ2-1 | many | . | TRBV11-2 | TGTGCCAGCAGCATCGTTTCCTACAATGAGCAGTTCTTC | CASSIVSYNEQFF
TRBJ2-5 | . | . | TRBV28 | TGTGCCAGCAGGACCACTTACAGGGAGGGGACCCAGTACTTC | CASRTTYREGTQYF
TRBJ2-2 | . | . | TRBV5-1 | TGCGCCAGCACCTTGGTTGGCACGAACACCGGGGAGCTGTTTTTT | CASTLVGTNTGELFF
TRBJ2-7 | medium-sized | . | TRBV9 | TGTGCCAGCAGCGTAGCGGGGGAACACTCCTACGAGCAGTACTTC | CASSVAGEHSYEQYF
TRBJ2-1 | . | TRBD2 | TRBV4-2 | TGTGCCAGCAGCCAGGGACACCGGACTAGCGGGTCCTACAATGAGCAGTTCTTC | CASSQGHRTSGSYNEQFF
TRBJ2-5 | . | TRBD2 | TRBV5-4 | TGTGCCAGCAGCTTGGTCGGGGGGGACCAAGAGACCCAGTACTTC | CASSLVGGDQETQYF
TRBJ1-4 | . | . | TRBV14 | TGTGCCAGCAGCCAAGAACCTGGGCTGGGGGAAAAACTGTTTTTT | CASSQEPGLGEKLFF
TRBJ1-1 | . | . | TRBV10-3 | TGTGCCACCCAGGTCCTGTCGGGGGGCGCAAACACTGAAGCTTTCTTT | CATQVLSGGANTEAFF
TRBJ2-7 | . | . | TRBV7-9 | TGTGCCAGCAGTATGACCCCAAACCAATACGAGCAGTACTTC | CASSMTPNQYEQYF
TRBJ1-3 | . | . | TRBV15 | TGTGCCACCAGGGCGGGGCTCTCTGGAAACACCATATATTTT | CATRAGLSGNTIYF
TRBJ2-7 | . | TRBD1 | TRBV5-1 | TGCGCCAGCAGCTTGGCCGAGACAGGGGATACCTACGAGCAGTACTTC | CASSLAETGDTYEQYF
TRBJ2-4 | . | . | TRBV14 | TGTGCCAGCAGCCGAAATTCCAAAAACATTCAGTACTTC | CASSRNSKNIQYF
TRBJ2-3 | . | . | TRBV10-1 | TGCGCCAGCAGTGAGACCTCGCGCCCAGATACGCAGTATTTT | CASSETSRPDTQYF
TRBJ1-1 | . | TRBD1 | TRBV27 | TGTGCCAGCAGTTCGCCTCCGGGACAGGGGCCACCCGATGAAGCTTTCTTT | CASSSPPGQGPPDEAFF
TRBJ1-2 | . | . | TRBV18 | TGTGCCAGCTCACCACCAGGACTTAACTATGGCTACACCTTC | CASSPPGLNYGYTF
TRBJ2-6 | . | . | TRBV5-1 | TGCGCCAGCATGAGGGGAAGTGGGGCCAACGTCCTGACTTTC | CASMRGSGANVLTF
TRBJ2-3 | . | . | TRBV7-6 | TGTGCCAGCAGCTTAGCTCCGGGATGGGGGCGTTCAGATACGCAGTATTTT | CASSLAPGWGRSDTQYF
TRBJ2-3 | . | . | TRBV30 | TGTGCCTGGAGTGTAGGCGGAGGCACAGATACGCAGTATTTT | CAWSVGGGTDTQYF
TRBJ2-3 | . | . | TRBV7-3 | TGTGCCAGCAGCTTAGCGGGGTCCACAGATACGCAGTATTTT | CASSLAGSTDTQYF
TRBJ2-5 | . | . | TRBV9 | TGTGCCAGCAGCGTACGGGACGGGGGACAAGAGACCCAGTACTTC | CASSVRDGGQETQYF
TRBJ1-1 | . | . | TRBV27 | TGTGCCAGCAGTTTAAAGCGGGGGGCCCCCACTGAAGCTTTCTTT | CASSLKRGAPTEAFF
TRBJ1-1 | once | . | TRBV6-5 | TGTGCCAGCAGTTACGACTGGGGGGGAAATGAAGCTTTCTTT | CASSYDWGGNEAFF
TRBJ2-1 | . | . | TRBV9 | TGTGCCAGCAGCGGAGAGGTGAAGGGGCGATACAATGAGCAGTTCTTC | CASSGEVKGRYNEQFF
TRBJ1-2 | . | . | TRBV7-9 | TGTGCCAGCTCCTTGTCGGGTCCGGAGAACTATGGCTACACCTTC | CASSLSGPENYGYTF
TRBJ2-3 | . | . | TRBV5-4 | TGTGCCAGCAGCTTGGTGCCAGGCACAGATACGCAGTATTTT | CASSLVPGTDTQYF
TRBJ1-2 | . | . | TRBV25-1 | TGTGCCAGCAGTGAGAATCGGGACTATGGCTACACCTTC | CASSENRDYGYTF
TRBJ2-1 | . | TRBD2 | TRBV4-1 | TGCGCCAGCAGCTGGACACTAGCGGGGGTCTCTGACAATGAGCAGTTCTTC | CASSWTLAGVSDNEQFF